These T cell receptor beta chains were read from a single sample in a study of T cell responses to AZD1222 COVID-19 vaccine. Here immunoSEQ multiplex PCR was the method, and the copy in TCRdb shows in-frame clones only, minus some. The top ten hold approximately 1.3% of the sample, which has some 100,000 clones, around nine tenths seen once. The source was peripheral blood, collected on day 0 of AZD1222 vaccination. Receptors originate from an adult in good health. Each CDR3 is given with its conserved first and last residue. D genes are given only for firm matches. The listing skips clone size in some rows; elsewhere it reads once, few, many or a size class.

.	TRBV5-1	TRBJ2-7	TRBD1	CASSHSPGQGDHEQYF	TGCGCCAGCAGCCACTCCCCGGGACAGGGGGACCACGAGCAGTACTTC
.	TRBV5-1	TRBJ2-7	.	CASSIGSSYEQYF	TGCGCCAGCAGCATCGGGTCCTCCTACGAGCAGTACTTC
.	TRBV27	TRBJ1-2	TRBD1	CASRTTGGKGYTF	TGTGCCAGCAGAACTACAGGGGGGAAAGGCTACACCTTC
.	TRBV7-9	TRBJ2-5	.	CASSATVETQYF	TGTGCCAGCAGCGCTACAGTGGAGACCCAGTACTTC
.	TRBV27	TRBJ1-1	.	CASSRMGGSEAFF	TGTGCCAGCAGCAGGATGGGTGGCAGTGAAGCTTTCTTT
.	TRBV18	TRBJ1-1	.	CASSPGRLGDTEAFF	TGTGCCAGCTCACCGGGACGATTGGGGGACACTGAAGCTTTCTTT
.	TRBV15	TRBJ1-2	TRBD1	CATRGPGQGPNYGYTF	TGTGCCACCAGAGGACCAGGACAGGGCCCTAACTATGGCTACACCTTC
once	TRBV3-1/TRBV3-2	TRBJ1-3	.	CASSQVVIQDVIGNTIYF	TGTGCCAGCAGCCAAGTGGTAATACAGGACGTTATTGGAAACACCATATATTTT
.	TRBV9	TRBJ1-6	.	CASSVVDNSPLHF	TGTGCCAGCAGCGTAGTTGACAATTCACCCCTCCACTTT
.	TRBV5-5	TRBJ1-3	TRBD1	CASSLQGVESGNTIYF	TGTGCCAGCAGCTTACAGGGGGTAGAGTCTGGAAACACCATATATTTT
.	TRBV29-1	TRBJ2-3	.	CSVAGTDTQYF	TGCAGCGTTGCCGGGACAGATACGCAGTATTTT
.	TRBV18	TRBJ1-1	.	CASSLTGWGNTEAFF	TGTGCCAGCTCACTAACCGGGTGGGGGAACACTGAAGCTTTCTTT
.	TRBV7-8	TRBJ2-5	.	CASSLNSASQYF	TGTGCCAGCAGCTTAAACTCCGCCTCCCAGTACTTC
.	TRBV18	TRBJ2-5	.	CASSPPGTRETQYF	TGTGCCAGCTCACCACCAGGGACTCGAGAGACCCAGTACTTC
few	TRBV6-1	TRBJ1-2	.	CASSDPGITGYTF	TGTGCCAGCAGTGATCCAGGGATAACCGGCTACACCTTC
.	TRBV10-3	TRBJ2-3	.	CAISVTDSTDTQYF	TGTGCCATCAGTGTTACGGACAGCACAGATACGCAGTATTTT
once	TRBV5-5	TRBJ1-1	.	CASSLEVGTVEAFF	TGTGCCAGCAGCTTGGAAGTAGGCACCGTTGAAGCTTTCTTT
.	TRBV6-1	TRBJ1-1	.	CASSEVAGFLGAFF	TGTGCCAGCAGTGAGGTCGCAGGGTTTTTAGGAGCTTTCTTT
.	TRBV9	TRBJ1-3	.	CASSYGLSGNTIYF	TGTGCCAGCAGCTACGGACTCTCTGGAAACACCATATATTTT
few	TRBV2	TRBJ1-5	TRBD1	CASSKTGQGYSQPQHF	TGTGCCAGCAGTAAAACGGGACAGGGTTATTCTCAGCCCCAGCATTTT
.	TRBV30	TRBJ2-7	.	CAWSEAMASYEQYF	TGTGCCTGGAGTGAAGCGATGGCTTCCTACGAGCAGTACTTC
few	TRBV7-9	TRBJ2-1	TRBD2	CASSLSLAGAYNEQFF	TGTGCCAGCAGCTTATCCCTAGCGGGGGCCTACAATGAGCAGTTCTTC
.	TRBV5-1	TRBJ2-2	.	CASSLTGTSLTGELFF	TGCGCCAGCAGCTTGACAGGGACCTCTCTTACCGGGGAGCTGTTTTTT
.	TRBV28	TRBJ1-6	TRBD1	CASRSGQGISPLHF	TGTGCCAGCAGGAGCGGACAGGGGATCTCACCCCTCCACTTT
.	TRBV7-9	TRBJ1-1	.	CASSLGSALRGEAFF	TGTGCCAGCAGCTTAGGGTCCGCCCTCAGGGGTGAAGCTTTCTTT
.	TRBV7-9	TRBJ1-4	.	CASSTDRNGREKLFF	TGTGCCAGCAGCACCGACAGGAACGGGAGGGAAAAACTGTTTTTT
.	TRBV7-3	TRBJ1-1	TRBD1	CASSLSAGGTEAFF	TGTGCCAGCAGCTTAAGTGCAGGGGGCACTGAAGCTTTCTTT
.	TRBV10-2	TRBJ1-1	.	CASSVGSRDEAFF	TGCGCCAGCAGTGTTGGCAGCCGCGATGAAGCTTTCTTT
.	TRBV11-2	TRBJ1-5	.	CASSLVGGYSNQPQHF	TGTGCCAGCAGCTTAGTTGGTGGCTATAGCAATCAGCCCCAGCATTTT
.	TRBV3-1/TRBV3-2	TRBJ1-2	.	CASSQDRWEGYTF	TGTGCCAGCAGCCAAGACAGGTGGGAAGGCTACACCTTC
.	TRBV9	TRBJ2-1	TRBD1	CASSVAGTGFYNEQFF	TGTGCCAGCAGCGTAGCCGGGACAGGATTCTACAATGAGCAGTTCTTC
.	TRBV7-9	TRBJ1-1	TRBD1	CASSFGQGSTEAFF	TGTGCCAGCAGCTTTGGACAGGGTAGCACTGAAGCTTTCTTT
.	TRBV7-8	TRBJ2-7	TRBD2	CASSLAGRAYEQYF	TGTGCCAGCAGCTTAGCAGGGAGGGCCTACGAGCAGTACTTC
.	TRBV5-1	TRBJ1-2	TRBD1	CASSLGDRAAYGYTF	TGCGCCAGCAGCCTTGGGGACAGGGCTGCCTATGGCTACACCTTC
.	TRBV6-5	TRBJ2-3	.	CANSDLSTDTQYF	TGTGCCAATTCAGATCTTAGCACAGATACGCAGTATTTT